This T cell receptor beta chain is from a study of T cell changes during pregnancy in multiple sclerosis. Profiled with immunoSEQ multiplex PCR; TCRdb holds only in-frame clones, not every one. The sample lists 75,000 to 95,000 clones; roughly nine tenths were seen once. Trimming left V 3 bases short and J 8 bases short, with 7 bases between. This CDR3 is built from 11 residues. CDR1 SEHNR and CDR2 FQNEAQ come from the germline V gene (reference sequence). The origin of this receptor is a female donor in good health, enrolled as a control in a pregnancy study. Sequences were derived from peripheral blood, sampled in the first trimester of pregnancy. The chain employs TRBV7-9 and TRBJ1-1; D is unresolved. CDR3 sequence reads: CASSFAGEAFF. Written as DNA, the CDR3 is TGTGCCAGCAGCTTTGCGGGCGAAGCTTTCTTT.